The sequence of this T cell receptor beta chain was determined in a study of T cells in women clearing cervical HPV infection. Profiled with immunoSEQ multiplex PCR; TCRdb holds only in-frame clones, not every one. The sample's table shows around 31,000 clones. Germline lookup yields CDR1 SGHRS and CDR2 YFSETQ. The CDR3 length is 14 residues. The V gene end was trimmed by 4 bases and the J gene end by 5 bases; junction bases not matched to a gene: 3. Study-level results: TRBV6-7 relative abundance averaged roughly 0.099% in cases and about 0.15% in controls.

Details on this clone: Its antigen is not identified. The CDR3 extends 3 residues past the end of the read, so its final part is completed from the germline J gene.

This sequence was found in a woman aged 18-70 years with a cervical HPV16 infection that either progressed to CIN3+ or cleared (not recorded which). V gene TRBV5-1 combines with J gene TRBJ1-6; 7 nucleotides agree with TRBD1. Sequenced material: blood buffy coat. CDR3 bases read: TGCGCCAGCAGCCTGCAGGGGGATAATTCACCC. Its translation: CASSLQGDNSP. The full CDR3 reads CASSLQGDNSPLHF.